This entry concerns a single T cell receptor beta chain. There are many counts of this clonotype. What antigen it recognizes has not been identified. Base qualities were left out, and no much larger clone turns up one base away. The germline ends are 10 bases apart after V is trimmed by 8 bases and J by 0 bases. From cysteine to phenylalanine, the CDR3 is 13 amino acids long. Just CDR3 DNA is preserved here, 39 bases in frame from base 1. The germline V gene specifies SGHTA as CDR1 and FQGNSA as CDR2. Library preparation employed PCR. Instrument on record: Illumina HiSeq 2500. TCR library preparation used molecular barcoding, with unique molecular identifiers applied to normalize quantification of the TCRbeta repertoire. The public reads were reprocessed in TCRdb via fastp at Q25 and MiXCR, keeping in-frame beta chains. Entries that share a CDR3 protein sequence are merged under the most common genes and DNA. This sample lists 700,000 to 850,000 distinct CDR3 sequences; approximately 15% were detected once. Together, the top ten hold just under 5% of the sample.

This sample is drawn from a study of T-cell reconstitution after alpha-beta-depleted transplantation in children (dated by TCRdb to 2015 to 2016). Background on the whole study: The study quantitatively tracked T-cell immune reconstitution after TCRalphabeta/CD19-depleted allogeneic hematopoietic cell transplantation in children using TCR repertoire profiling.

Per the publication, the treatment or condition label means: allogeneic hematopoietic cell transplantation with graft depleted of TCRalphabeta T cells and CD19 B cells. The transplant recipients were children given TCRalphabeta/CD19-depleted allogeneic hematopoietic cell grafts. The full study reports these points: The apparently early recovery of alphabetaT-cell counts about two months after transplant reportedly depended on only several hundred rapidly expanded clones that came from non-depleted graft cells. The frequencies of hyperexpanded clones fell over the following months, and after one year, T-cell counts and TCRbeta diversity were mostly attributed to newly produced T cells. In some patients, the high TCRbeta diversity seen at day 60 was put down to recipient T cells and intrathymic progenitors that had survived conditioning.

The sample in question was PBMCs, mostly from graft donor cells, obtained 360 days after TCRalphabeta/CD19-depleted stem cell transplant. The rearranged segments are TRBV7-2 and TRBJ2-5, with TRBD1 tentatively as D gene (5 bases match). This clonotype was obtained from a male patient aged 5 to 17 who had a stem cell transplant for acute lymphoblastic leukemia, so the T cells may come from the graft donor. Here is the DNA: TGTGCCAGCTGCTCAGGGTACCAAGAGACCCAGTACTTC. Its coded protein is CASCSGYQETQYF.